A selection of T cell receptor beta chains follows, all from one sample in a study of human T cells and chemical hapten exposure. TCRdb reprocessed the RACE reads with MiXCR, giving one entry per CDR3 protein. The table includes about 160,000 distinct CDR3 sequences, 25% to 35% detected once. The sequences come from whole blood, collected in connection with sensitization to the hapten diphenylcyclopropenone (DPC). These receptors were collected from a woman aged 18-29 years with alopecia areata. Some clones in this sample may be carry-over from other donors' samples. Each CDR3 is given with its conserved first and last residue. D genes are given only for firm matches. Size is omitted from some rows. Given values are once, few, many or a class for expanded clones.

d_call j_call v_call clone_size cdr3_nt cdr3_aa
NA TRBJ2-7 TRBV5-4 NA TGTGCCAGCAGCGATGGGGGACTGGGGACCTACGAGCAGTACTTC CASSDGGLGTYEQYF
NA TRBJ2-1 TRBV7-2 few TGTGCCAGCAGCTTTAGGGGGGGGCCGTACAATGAGCAGTTCTTC CASSFRGGPYNEQFF
NA TRBJ1-1 TRBV9 few TGTGCCAGCAGCGTAGAGGCGGGGTCGAACACTGAAGCCTTCTTT CASSVEAGSNTEAFF
NA TRBJ2-1 TRBV19 NA TGTGCCAGTAGTATAGGTCCTCAGGGGAGCAATGAGCAGTTCTTC CASSIGPQGSNEQFF
NA TRBJ2-1 TRBV7-9 NA TGTGCCAGCAGCTTAAAGTACGGGACGGACGTCAATGAGCAGTTCTTC CASSLKYGTDVNEQFF
NA TRBJ1-2 TRBV7-9 few TGTGCCAGCAGCCGCGCGGGAGAGCTAAACTATGGCTACACCTTC CASSRAGELNYGYTF
TRBD2 TRBJ2-1 TRBV5-1 once TGCGCCAGCAGCTTGGACTCGGGGGGAGACAATGAGCAGTTCTTC CASSLDSGGDNEQFF
NA TRBJ2-1 TRBV9 NA TGTGCCAGCAGCGTAGGGCGACTAGTTTTCTGGGATGAGCAGTTCTTC CASSVGRLVFWDEQFF
NA TRBJ2-3 TRBV6-1 NA TGTGCCAGTTTCGCTCGACACTTTTCCACAGATACGCAGTATTTT CASFARHFSTDTQYF
NA TRBJ1-2 TRBV12-3/TRBV12-4 NA TGTGCCAGCACCCGGGCACAGGGTGGCTACACCTTC CASTRAQGGYTF
NA TRBJ2-3 TRBV30 few TGTGCCTGGGGCCCACGGGATACGCAGTATTTT CAWGPRDTQYF
NA TRBJ1-1 TRBV20-1 many TGCAGTGCTTCCCCGGGGACTGAAGCTTTCTTT CSASPGTEAFF
NA TRBJ2-5 TRBV12-5 NA TGTGCTAGTGGTCTCAACACGGTAGAGACCCAGTACTTC CASGLNTVETQYF
TRBD2 TRBJ2-1 TRBV7-9 NA TGTGCCAGCAGCCCTAGCGGGGGAGAGCAGTTCTTC CASSPSGGEQFF
NA TRBJ2-3 TRBV12-3/TRBV12-4 NA TGTGCCAGCGGGAGACAGACAGATACGCAGTATTTT CASGRQTDTQYF
NA TRBJ2-7 TRBV4-1 NA TGCGCCAGCAGCCAATACTGGTCAGCGGAGGGGGCCTACGAGCAGTACTTC CASSQYWSAEGAYEQYF
NA TRBJ2-4 TRBV6-2/TRBV6-3 once TGTGCCAGCAGTTTTCGCGGGATTAAAACGGACATTCAGTACTTC CASSFRGIKTDIQYF
NA TRBJ2-3 TRBV5-1 NA TGCGCCAGCAGAAGGGACAAGATCACAGATACGCAGTATTTT CASRRDKITDTQYF
NA TRBJ1-2 TRBV2 NA TGTGCCACCAGGGGCGCGGGTGGCTACACCTTC CATRGAGGYTF
NA TRBJ2-7 TRBV20-1 NA TGCAGTGCCAAGGGCAGGGGCGCGGGAGAGCAGTACTTC CSAKGRGAGEQYF
NA TRBJ1-5 TRBV27 NA TGTGCCAGCAGTTTTTATGCCCCTAGCGACGGTCAGCCCCAGCATTTT CASSFYAPSDGQPQHF
NA TRBJ2-4 TRBV4-3 NA TGCGCCAGCAGCCACGTACAGGGACTTCTAGCCAAAAACATTCAGTACTTC CASSHVQGLLAKNIQYF
TRBD2 TRBJ2-3 TRBV2 NA TGTGCCAGCACCCCAGCGGGAGCGCCAGATACGCAGTATTTT CASTPAGAPDTQYF
NA TRBJ1-2 TRBV7-6 NA TGTGCCAGCAGCTTGGGTTCAGGAGGAATCGGCTATGGCTACACCTTC CASSLGSGGIGYGYTF
TRBD2 TRBJ2-1 TRBV6-5 NA TGTGCCAGCAGTTACCAACTAGCGGCGCACAATGAGCAGTTCTTC CASSYQLAAHNEQFF